Following are 21 T cell receptor beta chains from one sample sequenced in a study of blood T cell repertoires in COVID-19 (dated by TCRdb to 2018 to 2021). Library method: the immunoSEQ multiplex PCR assay. TCRdb took this table from immuneACCESS and kept in-frame rearrangements with V and J called. Such tables lack part of the clones; where checked against another copy, unresolved V genes explain under half of the gap, and the rest is unexplained. The sample table holds roughly 230,000 clones, of which about 90% were seen once. 2.1% of the sample lies in the top ten. Sequencing used peripheral blood. These receptors were taken from a woman in her fifties or sixties with COVID-19, enrolled during active disease.

V and J are TRBV20-1 and TRBJ1-1, with D tentatively TRBD1 (5 bases). V dropped 3 bases and J dropped 6 bases, with 8 bases sitting between them. The CDR3 contains 11 residues. From germline, CDR1 is DFQATT and CDR2 SNEGSKA (reference sequence). The CDR3 DNA follows: TGCAGTGCTAGGATGACAGCTGAAGCTTTCTTT. Its translation is CSARMTAEAFF.

Only one count was recorded for this clone. V and J are TRBV11-1 and TRBJ1-2; TRBD1 aligns across 9 bases. The trim removed 4 bases at V and 4 bases at J, leaving 7 bases unmatched. The germline V gene encodes CDR1 SGHAT and CDR2 FQDESV (reference sequence). There are 15 residues in the CDR3. This chain's CDR3 is CASSYTGQGSYGYTF. For the CDR3, the DNA is TGTGCCAGCAGCTATACGGGACAGGGTTCCTATGGCTACACCTTC. Using reference TRBV11-1 and TRBJ1-2 for the parts outside the CDR3, the full variable domain is EAEVAQSPRYKITEKSQAVAFWCDPISGHATLYWYRQILGQGPELLVQFQDESVVDDSQLPKDRFSAERLKGVDSTLKIQPAELGDSAMYLCASSYTGQGSYGYTFGSGTRLTVV.

This sequence joins TRBV19 and TRBJ1-2; possible D gene TRBD1, 5 bases. The germline gives CDR1 LNHDA, CDR2 SQIVND (reference sequence). The CDR3 sequence is 14 residues long. V lost 6 bases, J lost 2 bases, and 13 bases lay in between. CDR3 nucleotides: TGTGCCAGTAGCCGCCGAACAGGCAACTATGGCTACACCTTC. It specifies CASSRRTGNYGYTF.

J is TRBJ1-2 and V is TRBV3-1 (or the pseudogene TRBV3-2); 9 bases are a match to TRBD1. Germline loops: CDR1 LGHDT, CDR2 YNNKEL (reference sequence). V trimming: 8 bases; J trimming: 5 bases; junction bases outside the gene matches: 9. The CDR3 is made up of 14 amino acids. DNA for the CDR3: TGTGCCAGCCAGGACAGGGGCGCGCTTTATGGCTACACCTTC. Amino acid sequence: CASQDRGALYGYTF.

The chain combines TRBV6-5 with TRBJ1-2; tentatively, D is TRBD1 (5 bases). The CDR3 length is 14 residues. In germline, CDR1 is MNHEY, CDR2 SVGAGI. The V and J ends lost 2 bases and 6 bases respectively, with 13 bases between them. The CDR3 reads CASSYGRGRDGYTF. Here the CDR3 DNA reads TGTGCCAGCAGTTACGGTCGGGGGAGGGATGGCTACACCTTC.

V gene TRBV5-4 combines with J gene TRBJ1-1; no clear D. From germline, CDR1 is SGHNT and CDR2 YYREEE (reference sequence). The CDR3 is 15 amino acids. Trimming stripped 4 bases from V and 4 bases from J, with 17 bases between. This CDR3 is CASSHADTLSTEAFF. CDR3 in DNA: TGTGCCAGCAGCCACGCCGACACCTTGAGCACTGAAGCTTTCTTT.

The CDR3 DNA reads TGTGCCAGCAGCGCACGGACAGGGAGTTTTGAAGCTTTCTTT. Amino acids: CASSARTGSFEAFF. The chain employs TRBV9 and TRBJ1-1; 8 bases align to TRBD1. Germline-derived CDR1 and CDR2 are SGDLS and YYNGEE. V lost 3 bases to trimming and J lost 7 bases; unmatched junction nucleotides: 8. This CDR3 region has 14 residues. Variable domain in full (rest from reference TRBV9 and TRBJ1-1): DSGVTQTPKHLITATGQRVTLRCSPRSGDLSVYWYQQSLDQGLQFLIQYYNGEERAKGNILERFSAQQFPDLHSELNLSSLELGDSALYFCASSARTGSFEAFFGQGTRLTVV.

The chain employs TRBV19 and TRBJ1-5; TRBD1 matches at 8 bases. Germline loops: CDR1 LNHDA, CDR2 SQIVND (reference sequence). V dropped 7 bases and J dropped 7; count of bases not matched to a gene: 6. The CDR3 is 13 amino acids. CDR3 in DNA: TGTGCCAGTACCCAGGACAGGGAACAGCCCCAGCATTTT. It translates to CASTQDREQPQHF.

The sample holds one count of this clone. V is TRBV5-6 and J is TRBJ1-1; D remains unclear. V lost 0 bases to trimming and J lost 4 bases, with 7 bases between them. This CDR3 contains 13 residues. CDR1 is SGHDT and CDR2 is YYEEEE in the germline V gene. CDR3 DNA: TGTGCCAGCAGCTTGGGGACTTTCACTGAAGCTTTCTTT. It translates to CASSLGTFTEAFF.

This clone was seen a single time. The genes are TRBV20-1 and TRBJ1-2, with no clear D. Per the germline V gene, CDR1 is DFQATT and CDR2 is SNEGSKA (reference sequence). V dropped 6 bases and J dropped 8 bases, with 10 bases sitting between them. The CDR3 length is 10 residues. CDR3 protein: CSASKAGYTF. In DNA, the CDR3 is TGCAGTGCCTCAAAAGCCGGCTACACCTTC.

The chain employs TRBV10-3 and TRBJ1-6; D remains ambiguous. The CDR3 consists of 17 residues. The V gene lost 5 bases and the J gene lost 6 bases, with 20 bases spanning the gap. CDR1 is ENHRY, CDR2 SYGVKD, per germline. The CDR3 loop reads CAISPRLSLAGNSPLHF. CDR3 coding DNA: TGTGCCATCAGTCCGAGACTAAGCTTGGCTGGTAATTCACCCCTCCACTTT.

This chain links TRBV3-1 (or the pseudogene TRBV3-2) with TRBJ2-5; possibly TRBD2 for D (5 bases). The CDR3 totals 17 residues. With 2 bases removed from V and 0 bases from J, the gap between germline ends came to 16 bases. The germline V gene has CDR1 LGHDT and CDR2 YNNKEL (reference sequence). Written as DNA, the CDR3 is TGTGCCAGCAGCCAAACCCTGACGGACTGGTACCAAGAGACCCAGTACTTC. Its protein product is CASSQTLTDWYQETQYF.

V usage is TRBV18 and J usage is TRBJ1-2; D is possibly TRBD1 (5 bases). The CDR3 covers 13 residues. Trimming cost V 6 bases and J 7 bases, with 15 bases left between them. Germline CDR1 KGHSH, CDR2 LQKENI. The DNA for the CDR3 is TGTGCCAGCTCCCCAGCCAGGGAGGGTGGCTACACCTTC. It codes for CASSPAREGGYTF.

This chain joins TRBV7-8 and TRBJ1-3; no reliable D call. The germline V and J ends were trimmed by 1 base and 2 bases, with 12 bases remaining between them. CDR3 length equals 16 residues. Germline assignment: CDR1 SGHVS and CDR2 FQNEAQ. The CDR3 reads CASSLVAAQTGNTIYF. The CDR3 DNA sequence: TGTGCCAGCAGCTTAGTAGCGGCCCAGACTGGAAACACCATATATTTT.

V gene TRBV3-1 (or the pseudogene TRBV3-2) combines with J gene TRBJ2-2, with D tentatively TRBD1 (6 bases). Trimming stripped 2 bases from V and 3 bases from J, with 7 bases between. Germline V gene data show CDR1 as LGHDT and CDR2 as YNNKEL (reference sequence). This CDR3 is 14 amino acids long. This chain's CDR3 is CASSQRQDTGELFF. CDR3 in DNA: TGTGCCAGCAGCCAAAGACAGGACACCGGGGAGCTGTTTTTT.

This chain connects TRBV3-1 (or the pseudogene TRBV3-2) to TRBJ2-1; 12 nucleotides agree with TRBD2. The CDR3 has 16 amino acids. The junction had 8 bases not matched to a gene; V was cut back by 0 bases and J by 11 bases. Germline assignment: CDR1 LGHDT and CDR2 YNNKEL (reference sequence). The CDR3 protein is CASSQDLAGGRMKQFF. In DNA form, the CDR3 reads TGTGCCAGCAGCCAAGATCTAGCGGGGGGGCGTATGAAGCAGTTCTTC.

CDR3 in DNA: TGTGCCAGCAGTACCGGGGGGGAAAAACTGTTTTTT. The encoded protein is CASSTGGEKLFF. V gene TRBV6-2 or TRBV6-3 combines with J gene TRBJ1-4; D is possibly TRBD1 (5 bases). Germline V lookup: CDR1 MNHEY, CDR2 SVGEGT. Trimming stripped 5 bases from V and 8 bases from J, with 9 bases between. The CDR3 runs 12 residues.

The rearrangement links TRBV7-9 to TRBJ1-1; no firm D call. This CDR3 has 14 residues. Germline V lookup: CDR1 SEHNR, CDR2 FQNEAQ (reference sequence). Trimming removed 3 bases from V and 1 base from J, with 9 bases in between. CDR3 amino acids: CASSFDGRNTEAFF. The CDR3 DNA follows: TGTGCCAGCAGCTTTGATGGGAGGAACACTGAAGCTTTCTTT.

The V call is TRBV6-1, the J call TRBJ1-3; D remains ambiguous. The V gene's germline CDR1 is MNHNS and CDR2 SASEGT. This CDR3 spans 15 amino acids. V gave up 10 bases and J gave up 2 bases, with 18 bases separating them. CDR3 DNA sequence: TGTGCCATCAATGAAGTTGGGCTGCCTGGAAACACCATATATTTT. Translated: CAINEVGLPGNTIYF.

The chain is built from TRBV3-1 (or the pseudogene TRBV3-2) and TRBJ1-2; the D gene is possibly TRBD1 (6 bases). The CDR3 covers 15 residues. The germline V gene has CDR1 LGHDT and CDR2 YNNKEL (reference sequence). V lost 2 bases, J lost 7 bases, and 17 bases lay in between. DNA for the CDR3: TGTGCCAGCAGCCAATCGGTTCAACAGGGTTCTGGCTACACCTTC. Amino acid sequence: CASSQSVQQGSGYTF.

The CDR3 sequence: CASSIYSGTTYEQYF. The CDR3 region has the DNA TGTGCCAGTAGTATTTACTCAGGTACGACCTACGAGCAGTACTTC. The gene calls are TRBV19 and TRBJ2-7; no definite D call. This CDR3 contains 15 residues. Trimming cost V 3 bases and J 2 bases, with 14 bases left between them. Germline lookup yields CDR1 LNHDA and CDR2 SQIVND (reference sequence).